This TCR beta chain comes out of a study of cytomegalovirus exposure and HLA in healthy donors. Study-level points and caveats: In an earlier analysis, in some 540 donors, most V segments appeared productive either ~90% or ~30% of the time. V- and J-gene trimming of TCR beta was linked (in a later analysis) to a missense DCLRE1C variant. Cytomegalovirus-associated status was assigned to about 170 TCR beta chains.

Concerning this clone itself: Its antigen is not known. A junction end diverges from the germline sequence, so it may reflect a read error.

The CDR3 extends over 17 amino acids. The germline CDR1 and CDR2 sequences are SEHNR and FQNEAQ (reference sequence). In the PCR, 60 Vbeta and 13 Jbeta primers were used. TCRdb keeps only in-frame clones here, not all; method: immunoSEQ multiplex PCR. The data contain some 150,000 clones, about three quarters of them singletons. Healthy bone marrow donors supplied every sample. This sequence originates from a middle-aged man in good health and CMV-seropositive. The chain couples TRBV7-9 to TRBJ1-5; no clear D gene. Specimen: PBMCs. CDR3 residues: CSSSLAAGGYSNQPQHF. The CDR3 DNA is TGTTCCAGCAGCTTAGCTGCTGGCGGATATAGCAATCAGCCCCAGCATTTT.